This entry describes one T cell receptor (beta chain). Its specificity is not known. These data originate in a study of Ad26.COV2.S vaccination and SARS-CoV-2 variants. Sample treatment: 19 received Ad26.COV2.S at low or high dose, single or two shots; roughly five received placebo; per-sample allocation not given. Samples analyzed were those drawn on day 63 after the first vaccine or placebo injection. The vaccine antigen was prefusion-stabilized Wuhan SARS-CoV-2 spike. Here immunoSEQ multiplex PCR was the method, and the copy in TCRdb shows in-frame clones only, minus some. The sample yields approximately 300,000 clones, about 86% seen once. Study-level points and caveats: In TCR breadth and depth analyses, total T cell responses may have been underestimated. Comparable non-spike TCR breadth was observed in vaccine and placebo recipients.

With 0 bases clipped from V and 4 bases from J, the junction kept 2 bases outside the gene matches. This CDR3 is 15 amino acids long. Germline V CDR1 and CDR2: MNHNY, SVGAGI (reference sequence). The sequencing used peripheral blood, collected in a trial of Ad26.COV2.S vaccine versus placebo. V usage is TRBV6-6 and J usage is TRBJ2-3, with 9 bases aligning to TRBD1. This TCR was sampled from a person between 18 and 60 years old who received the Ad26.COV2.S COVID-19 vaccine or a placebo. As DNA, the CDR3 is TGTGCCAGCAGTTACTCACGACAGGGGGCAGATACGCAGTATTTT. Its protein is CASSYSRQGADTQYF.